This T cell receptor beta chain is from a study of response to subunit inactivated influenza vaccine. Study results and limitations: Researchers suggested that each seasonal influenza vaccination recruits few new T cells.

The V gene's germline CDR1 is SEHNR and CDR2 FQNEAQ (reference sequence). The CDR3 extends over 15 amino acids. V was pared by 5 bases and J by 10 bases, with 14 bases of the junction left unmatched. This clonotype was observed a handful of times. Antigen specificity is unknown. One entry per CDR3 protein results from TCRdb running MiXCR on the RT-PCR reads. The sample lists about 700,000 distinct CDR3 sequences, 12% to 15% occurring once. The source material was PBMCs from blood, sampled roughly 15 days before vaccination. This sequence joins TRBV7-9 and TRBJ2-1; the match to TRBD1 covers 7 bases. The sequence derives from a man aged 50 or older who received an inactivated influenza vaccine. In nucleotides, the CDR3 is TGTGCCAGCAGCCCTGGACAGGCCCCTGGTTTGGAGCAGTTCTTC. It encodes CASSPGQAPGLEQFF.